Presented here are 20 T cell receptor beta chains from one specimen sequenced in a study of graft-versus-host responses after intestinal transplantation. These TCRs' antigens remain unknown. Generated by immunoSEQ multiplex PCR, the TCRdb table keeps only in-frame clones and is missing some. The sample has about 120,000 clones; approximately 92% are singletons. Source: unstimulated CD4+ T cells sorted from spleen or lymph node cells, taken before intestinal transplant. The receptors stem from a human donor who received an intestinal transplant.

CDR3 in amino acids: CASSDGRRGSTDTQYF. As DNA, the CDR3 is TGCGCCAGCAGTGATGGGCGGAGAGGGTCCACAGATACGCAGTATTTT. The rearrangement joins TRBV10-1 to TRBJ2-3; possibly TRBD2 for D (5 bases). This CDR3 is 16 amino acids long. The ends were cut back, 3 bases at V and 2 bases at J, with 15 bases in the middle. Germline CDR1 and CDR2: WNHNN and SYGVQD (reference sequence).

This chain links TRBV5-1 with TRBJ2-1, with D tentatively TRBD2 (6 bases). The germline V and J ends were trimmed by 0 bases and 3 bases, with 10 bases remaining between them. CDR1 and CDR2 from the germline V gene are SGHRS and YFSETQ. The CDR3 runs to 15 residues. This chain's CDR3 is CASSLVAGNYNEQFF. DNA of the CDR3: TGCGCCAGCAGCTTGGTTGCGGGGAACTACAATGAGCAGTTCTTC.

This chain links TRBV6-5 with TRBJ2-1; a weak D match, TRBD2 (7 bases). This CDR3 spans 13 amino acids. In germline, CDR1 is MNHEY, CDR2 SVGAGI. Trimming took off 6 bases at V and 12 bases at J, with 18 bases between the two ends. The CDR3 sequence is CASRETGGARQFF. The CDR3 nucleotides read TGTGCCAGCAGAGAGACGGGGGGCGCACGGCAGTTCTTC.

The CDR3 DNA is TGCGCCAGCAGTGAGTGGGCAGGGGGCGATGATGAGCAGTTCTTC. Its protein is CASSEWAGGDDEQFF. This chain joins TRBV10-1 and TRBJ2-1, with 8 positions matching TRBD1. The CDR3 is 15 amino acids. The V gene's germline CDR1 is WNHNN and CDR2 SYGVQD (reference sequence). V was clipped by 1 base and J by 8 bases; unmatched bases: 7.

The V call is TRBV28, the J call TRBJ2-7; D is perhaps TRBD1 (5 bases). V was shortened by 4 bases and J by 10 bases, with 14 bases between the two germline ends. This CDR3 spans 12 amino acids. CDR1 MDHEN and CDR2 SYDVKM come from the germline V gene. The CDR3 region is CASSSLTTVQYF. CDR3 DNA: TGTGCCAGCAGTTCACTCACGACAGTCCAGTACTTC.

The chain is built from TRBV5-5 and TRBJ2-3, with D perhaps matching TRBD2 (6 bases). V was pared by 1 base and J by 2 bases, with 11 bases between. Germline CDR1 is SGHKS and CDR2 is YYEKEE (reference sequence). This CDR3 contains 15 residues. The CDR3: CASSLWTITTDTQYF. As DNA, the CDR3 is TGTGCCAGCAGCTTGTGGACTATCACCACAGATACGCAGTATTTT.

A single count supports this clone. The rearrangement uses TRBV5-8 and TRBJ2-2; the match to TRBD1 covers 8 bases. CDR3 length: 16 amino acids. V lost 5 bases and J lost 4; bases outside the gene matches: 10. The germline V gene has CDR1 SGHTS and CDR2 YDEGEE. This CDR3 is CASRPSGTGPTGELFF. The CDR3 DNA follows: TGTGCCAGCAGACCTTCGGGGACAGGACCCACCGGGGAGCTGTTTTTT.

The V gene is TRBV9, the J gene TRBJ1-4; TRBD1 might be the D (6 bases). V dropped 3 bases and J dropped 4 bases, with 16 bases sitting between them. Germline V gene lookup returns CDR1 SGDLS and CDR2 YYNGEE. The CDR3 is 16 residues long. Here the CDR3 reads CASSATYREDNEKLFF. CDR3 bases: TGTGCCAGCAGCGCTACGTACAGGGAGGATAATGAAAAACTGTTTTTT. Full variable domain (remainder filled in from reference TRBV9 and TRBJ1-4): DSGVTQTPKHLITATGQRVTLRCSPRSGDLSVYWYQQSLDQGLQFLIQYYNGEERAKGNILERFSAQQFPDLHSELNLSSLELGDSALYFCASSATYREDNEKLFFGSGTQLSVL.

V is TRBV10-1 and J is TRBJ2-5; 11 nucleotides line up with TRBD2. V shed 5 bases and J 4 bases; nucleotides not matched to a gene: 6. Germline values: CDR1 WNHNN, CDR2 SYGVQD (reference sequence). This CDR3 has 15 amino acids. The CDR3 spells CASSSLAGGRETQYF. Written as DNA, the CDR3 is TGCGCCAGCAGTTCCCTAGCGGGAGGTCGAGAGACCCAGTACTTC.

CDR3 region: CASSWAATSYNEQFF. The CDR3 region has the DNA TGTGCCAGCTCCTGGGCCGCGACCTCTTACAATGAGCAGTTCTTC. J is TRBJ2-1 and V is TRBV18; no clear D. CDR1 is KGHSH and CDR2 is LQKENI in the germline V gene. V gave up 6 bases and J gave up 4 bases, with 16 bases separating them. This CDR3 is built from 15 residues.

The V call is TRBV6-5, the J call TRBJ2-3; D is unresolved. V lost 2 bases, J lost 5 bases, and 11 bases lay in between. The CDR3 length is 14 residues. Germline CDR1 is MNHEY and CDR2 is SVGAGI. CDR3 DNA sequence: TGTGCCAGCAGTTACACTCTCCCCGGAGATACGCAGTATTTT. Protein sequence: CASSYTLPGDTQYF.

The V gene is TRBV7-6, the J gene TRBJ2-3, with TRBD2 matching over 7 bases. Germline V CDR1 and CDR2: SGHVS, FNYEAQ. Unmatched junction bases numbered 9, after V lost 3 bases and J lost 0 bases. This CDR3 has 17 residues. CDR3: CASSFAGDPFSTDTQYF. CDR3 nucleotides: TGTGCCAGCAGCTTCGCGGGAGACCCCTTTAGCACAGATACGCAGTATTTT.

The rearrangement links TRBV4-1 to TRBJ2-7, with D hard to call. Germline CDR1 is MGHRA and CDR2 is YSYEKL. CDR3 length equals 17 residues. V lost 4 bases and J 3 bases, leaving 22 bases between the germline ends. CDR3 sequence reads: CASSLRPGWNLDYEQYF. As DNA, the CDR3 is TGCGCCAGCAGCCTCCGACCCGGGTGGAACTTGGACTACGAGCAGTACTTC.

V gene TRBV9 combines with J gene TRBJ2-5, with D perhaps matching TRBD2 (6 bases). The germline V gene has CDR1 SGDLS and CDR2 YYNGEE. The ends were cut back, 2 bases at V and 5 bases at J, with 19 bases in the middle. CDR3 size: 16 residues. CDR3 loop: CASSVLAGSGSETQYF. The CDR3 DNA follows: TGTGCCAGCAGCGTTCTGGCGGGATCGGGTAGTGAGACCCAGTACTTC.

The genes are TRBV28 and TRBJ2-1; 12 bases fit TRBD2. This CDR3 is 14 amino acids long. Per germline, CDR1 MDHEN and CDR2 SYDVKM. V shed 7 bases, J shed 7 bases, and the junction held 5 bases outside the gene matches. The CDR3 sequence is CASTWTSGINEQFF. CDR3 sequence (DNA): TGTGCCAGCACCTGGACTAGCGGGATTAATGAGCAGTTCTTC. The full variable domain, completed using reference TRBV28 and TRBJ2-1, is DVKVTQSSRYLVKRTGEKVFLECVQDMDHENMFWYRQDPGLGLRLIYFSYDVKMKEKGDIPEGYSVSREKKERFSLILESASTNQTSMYLCASTWTSGINEQFFGPGTRLTVL.

The CDR3 loop reads CASSPRVVAGLGEQYF. The CDR3 nucleotides read TGCGCCAGCAGCCCCAGGGTGGTAGCGGGTCTTGGCGAGCAGTACTTC. The V and J genes are TRBV5-1 and TRBJ2-7; 7 bases align to TRBD2. The V gene's germline CDR1 is SGHRS and CDR2 YFSETQ. The CDR3 runs to 16 residues. The V gene end was trimmed by 4 bases and the J gene end by 6 bases; junction bases not matched to a gene: 16.

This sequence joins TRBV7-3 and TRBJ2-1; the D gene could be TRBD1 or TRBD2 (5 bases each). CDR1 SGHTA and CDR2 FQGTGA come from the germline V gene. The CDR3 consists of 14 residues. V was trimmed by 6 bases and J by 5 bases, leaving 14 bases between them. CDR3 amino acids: CASSPPWGNNEQFF. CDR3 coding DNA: TGTGCCAGCAGTCCCCCTTGGGGGAACAATGAGCAGTTCTTC.

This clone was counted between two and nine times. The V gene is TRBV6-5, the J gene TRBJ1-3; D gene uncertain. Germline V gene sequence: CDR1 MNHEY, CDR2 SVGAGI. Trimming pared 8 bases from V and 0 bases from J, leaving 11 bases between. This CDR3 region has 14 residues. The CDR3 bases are TGTGCCAGCGGAATGGACTACTCTGGAAACACCATATATTTT. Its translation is CASGMDYSGNTIYF.

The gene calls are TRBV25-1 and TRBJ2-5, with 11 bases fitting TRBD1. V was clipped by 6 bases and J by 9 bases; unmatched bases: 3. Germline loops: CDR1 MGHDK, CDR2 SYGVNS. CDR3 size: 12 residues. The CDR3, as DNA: TGTGCCAGCAGGGCGGGACAGGGGGCCCAGTACTTC. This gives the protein CASRAGQGAQYF.

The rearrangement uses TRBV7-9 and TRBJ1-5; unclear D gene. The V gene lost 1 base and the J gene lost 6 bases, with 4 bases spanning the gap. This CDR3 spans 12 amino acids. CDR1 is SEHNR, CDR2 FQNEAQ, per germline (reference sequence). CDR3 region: CASSLEVQPQHF. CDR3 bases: TGTGCCAGCAGCTTAGAGGTTCAGCCCCAGCATTTT.